Each of the 23 T cell receptor beta chains below was sequenced from the same sample in a study of beta chain features in type 1 diabetes (dated by TCRdb to 2017 to 2018). Library construction relied on the immunoSEQ multiplex PCR assay. The entire isolated RNA was reverse transcribed using the High Capacity cDNA Reverse Transcription Kit, and thus expressed TCRB transcripts were sequenced. TCRdb holds this immuneACCESS table with in-frame rearrangements only. Some clones are missing; in checked studies, unresolved V genes explain under half, and the rest has no known cause. For this sample there are some 160,000 clones; about 9% appear just once. Under 0.65% of the sample is held by the ten biggest clonotypes. Their specific antigens are unknown. Here is what the overall study found, with its caveats: Type 1 diabetes patients showed a moderate but significant shortening of TCRB CDR3 length in all four CD4+ subsets.

The sequencing sample was made of central memory CD4+ T cells from blood. The receptors stem from a woman younger than 35 with type 1 diabetes.

This clone has more than one count but fewer than ten. The DNA is left out, because the CDR3 cannot be placed on it with certainty; the CDR3 is given as TCRdb lists it. The gene calls are TRBV6-1 and TRBJ1-5. Germline CDR1 MNHNS, CDR2 SASEGT. The CDR3 adds up to 14 amino acids, both ends counted. CDR3 residues: CASILDGNNQPQHF.

This clone was counted many times. This chain connects TRBV4-3 to TRBJ2-3; D gene ambiguous. Germline V gene data show CDR1 as LGHNA and CDR2 as YSLEER. The ends were cut back, 0 bases at V and 2 bases at J, with 9 bases in the middle. This CDR3 is 15 amino acids long. CDR3: CASSQELSYTDTQYF. CDR3 DNA: TGCGCCAGCAGCCAAGAACTATCCTACACAGATACGCAGTATTTT.

V usage is TRBV25-1 and J usage is TRBJ1-1; maybe TRBD1 (5 bases). This CDR3 region has 14 residues. Germline CDR1 is MGHDK and CDR2 is SYGVNS. V was shortened by 4 bases and J by 4 bases, with 13 bases between the two germline ends. The CDR3 sequence is CASSGEGVSTEAFF. The CDR3 DNA sequence: TGTGCCAGCAGTGGAGAAGGGGTGAGCACTGAAGCTTTCTTT.

The rearrangement uses TRBV19 and TRBJ2-7; the D is unclear. Germline V gene data show CDR1 as LNHDA and CDR2 as SQIVND (reference sequence). The CDR3 spans 16 residues. V lost 1 base and J 3 bases, leaving 16 bases between the germline ends. In DNA, the CDR3 is TGTGCCAGTAGTATAGCAGGAACGCTAAAGATCTACGAGCAGTACTTC. Translated: CASSIAGTLKIYEQYF.

The chain has TRBV7-9 and TRBJ2-1; 8 bases are shared with TRBD2. J was trimmed by 1 base and V by 3 bases; bases with no gene match: 2. The CDR3 has 15 amino acids. Germline V gives CDR1 SEHNR, CDR2 FQNEAQ (reference sequence). Here the CDR3 reads CASSFSGTSYNEQFF. For the CDR3, the DNA is TGTGCCAGCAGCTTTAGCGGGACGTCCTACAATGAGCAGTTCTTC.

This clone was seen only a few times. The chain recombines TRBV27 with TRBJ1-2; D uncertain. The germline V gene encodes CDR1 MNHEY and CDR2 SMNVEV (reference sequence). V lost 2 bases, J lost 2 bases, and 9 bases lay in between. This CDR3 has 14 amino acids. CDR3 nucleotides: TGTGCCAGCAGTTTAGGCGGCGTGAACTATGGCTACACCTTC. It translates to CASSLGGVNYGYTF.

A few counts support this clone. The chain recombines TRBV10-3 with TRBJ1-3, with 7 positions matching TRBD1. The CDR3 totals 15 residues. Per germline, CDR1 ENHRY and CDR2 SYGVKD. Trimming at V came to 6 bases and at J to 4 bases, leaving 9 bases not matched to a gene. The CDR3 coding sequence is TGTGCCATCAGGCCAGGGGGGACAGCCGGAAACACCATATATTTT. This sequence encodes CAIRPGGTAGNTIYF.

In its sample, this clone was seen a few times. V gene TRBV2 combines with J gene TRBJ1-3, with unresolved D. This CDR3 has 17 amino acids. Trimming pared 0 bases from V and 0 bases from J, leaving 12 bases between. CDR1 is SNHLY, CDR2 FYNNEI, per germline. CDR3: CASSEALLATSGNTIYF. The CDR3 DNA is TGTGCCAGCAGTGAAGCGCTTCTGGCAACCTCTGGAAACACCATATATTTT.

Only a few counts were recorded for this clone. This chain uses TRBV10-3 with TRBJ2-5; TRBD2 aligns across 10 bases. This CDR3 comprises 14 residues. The ends lost 4 bases at V and 5 bases at J; junction bases unmatched: 4. Germline V gene sequence: CDR1 ENHRY, CDR2 SYGVKD. Written as DNA, the CDR3 is TGTGCCATCAGTGGAGCGGGAGGGGCGGAGACCCAGTACTTC. Its translation: CAISGAGGAETQYF.

This clone was counted between two and nine times. The J gene is TRBJ2-7, the V gene TRBV25-1; TRBD1 might be the D (5 bases). Germline CDR1 and CDR2: MGHDK and SYGVNS. V was cut by 5 bases and J by 4 bases, with 12 bases left in between. This CDR3 region has 13 residues. The CDR3 DNA reads as TGTGCCAGCAGTAATCAGGGATTTTACGAGCAGTACTTC. It translates to CASSNQGFYEQYF.

The V call is TRBV28, the J call TRBJ1-5, with TRBD1 matching over 9 bases. The V gene's germline CDR1 is MDHEN and CDR2 SYDVKM. The ends lost 7 bases at V and 4 bases at J; junction bases unmatched: 5. This CDR3 is 14 amino acids long. CDR3 sequence reads: CASTRGQGNQPQHF. The DNA for the CDR3 is TGTGCCAGCACCCGAGGACAGGGGAATCAGCCCCAGCATTTT.

This clone has only a few counts. The chain is built from TRBV6-5 and TRBJ1-2; D possibly corresponds to TRBD1 (5 bases). The CDR3 spans 13 residues. Germline V gene sequence: CDR1 MNHEY, CDR2 SVGAGI. V shed 6 bases and J shed 7 bases, with 15 bases lying between them. The CDR3 bases are TGTGCCAGCAGGACCGGGGGTTCAGGTGGCTACACCTTC. Translated, it gives CASRTGGSGGYTF.

This clone was found a few times. The genes are TRBV11-3 and TRBJ1-1, with unresolved D. The CDR3 is 15 amino acids. CDR1 SGHNT and CDR2 YENEEA come from the germline V gene. With 0 bases removed from V and 4 bases from J, the gap between germline ends came to 12 bases. The CDR3 DNA reads as TGTGCCAGCAGCTTAGAGGGCAGGATCGGCACTGAAGCTTTCTTT. Encoded protein: CASSLEGRIGTEAFF.

This clone came up a few times. The chain joins TRBV9 to TRBJ1-4; 11 bases agree with TRBD1. The CDR3 has 17 amino acids. The V gene's germline CDR1 is SGDLS and CDR2 YYNGEE. V lost 4 bases, J lost 0 bases, and 5 bases stayed unmatched. The CDR3 DNA follows: TGTGCCAGCAGCTCCCGGACAGGGGGCTCAACTAATGAAAAACTGTTTTTT. Its protein is CASSSRTGGSTNEKLFF.

Many counts were recorded for this clone. The CDR3 is CASRTRDTGELFF. CDR3 coding DNA: TGTGCCAGCAGGACTAGGGACACCGGGGAGCTGTTTTTT. The V call is TRBV2, the J call TRBJ2-2; weak D call: TRBD2 (6 bases). Germline V gene sequence: CDR1 SNHLY, CDR2 FYNNEI. Trimming shortened V by 6 bases and J by 3 bases, and 8 bases separated the two germline ends. The length of the CDR3 is 13 residues. Variable domain in full (rest from reference TRBV2 and TRBJ2-2): EPEVTQTPSHQVTQMGQEVILRCVPISNHLYFYWYRQILGQKVEFLVSFYNNEISEKSEIFDDQFSVERPDGSNFTLKIRSTKLEDSAMYFCASRTRDTGELFFGEGSRLTVL.

This clone was found many times. The chain couples TRBV18 to TRBJ2-3, with TRBD2 as a possible D gene (5 bases). Deletions cut 4 bases from V and 2 bases from J, with 10 bases between. Germline assignment: CDR1 KGHSH and CDR2 LQKENI. The CDR3 covers 14 residues. CDR3 loop: CASSRAADTDTQYF. CDR3 DNA: TGTGCCAGCTCACGGGCAGCGGACACAGATACGCAGTATTTT.

V usage is TRBV10-3 and J usage is TRBJ2-3; perhaps TRBD1 as D (6 bases). CDR1 and CDR2 (germline): ENHRY, SYGVKD. The germline V and J ends were trimmed by 6 bases and 2 bases, with 12 bases remaining between them. This CDR3 has 14 amino acids. CDR3 in amino acids: CAIRPGQSTDTQYF. In DNA, the CDR3 is TGTGCCATCAGGCCCGGACAGTCCACAGATACGCAGTATTTT.

This sequence joins TRBV7-2 and TRBJ2-7, with TRBD1 matching over 7 bases. The CDR3 spans 14 residues. Losses at the gene ends were 2 bases for V and 3 bases for J; bases not matched to a gene: 4. Germline V lookup: CDR1 SGHTA, CDR2 FQGNSA. The CDR3 region has the DNA TGTGCCAGCAGCTTAAGGGGGCAACTCTACGAGCAGTACTTC. As protein: CASSLRGQLYEQYF.

The CDR3 nucleotides read TGTGCCAGCTCACCCCCGGGACTTTCCTACAATGAGCAGTTCTTC. Translation gives CASSPPGLSYNEQFF. This chain links TRBV18 with TRBJ2-1; TRBD2 is a possible D gene (6 bases). Trimming shortened V by 3 bases and J by 1 base, and 10 bases separated the two germline ends. Germline V lookup: CDR1 KGHSH, CDR2 LQKENI. The CDR3 is made up of 15 amino acids.

Worth noting for this clone: The junction departs from the called germline gene at one end, perhaps through a read error. V is TRBV7-2 and J is TRBJ1-2; D is undetermined. This CDR3 is built from 14 residues. The V gene's germline CDR1 is SGHTA and CDR2 FQGNSA. The CDR3 loop reads CASSLTSPNYGYTF. For the CDR3, the DNA is TGTGCCAGCAGCTTAACGTCGCCTAATTATGGCTACACCTTC.

This clone was seen a few times. The same CDR3 arises from other DNA sequences in this sample as well. The rearrangement joins TRBV27 to TRBJ2-2, with 11 bases that match TRBD1. The germline V gene has CDR1 MNHEY and CDR2 SMNVEV (reference sequence). Germline trimming cut 5 bases from V and 5 bases from J; bases unmatched to any gene: 4. CDR3 length: 15 amino acids. The CDR3 sequence: CASSLGTGGTGELFF. CDR3 nucleotide sequence: TGTGCCAGCAGTCTCGGGACAGGGGGGACCGGGGAGCTGTTTTTT.

This sequence joins TRBV7-2 and TRBJ2-5; perhaps TRBD2 as D (5 bases). The germline V gene encodes CDR1 SGHTA and CDR2 FQGNSA. This CDR3 has 13 residues. V lost 4 bases and J lost 2, with 8 bases in between. The DNA for the CDR3 is TGTGCCAGCAGCTCCCCGGGACAAGAGACCCAGTACTTC. Translation: CASSSPGQETQYF. Drawing the rest from reference TRBV7-2 and TRBJ2-5, the complete variable domain is GAGVSQSPSNKVTEKGKDVELRCDPISGHTALYWYRQSLGQGLEFLIYFQGNSAPDKSGLPSDRFSAERTGGSVSTLTIQRTQQEDSAVYLCASSSPGQETQYFGPGTRLLVL.

The genes are TRBV5-6 and TRBJ2-5, with D unresolved. Trimming stripped 4 bases from V and 1 base from J, with 17 bases between. This CDR3 is 16 amino acids long. Germline-derived CDR1 and CDR2 are SGHDT and YYEEEE. The CDR3 loop reads CASSDLAWRPQETQYF. The CDR3 DNA is TGTGCCAGCAGCGACTTGGCTTGGCGGCCCCAAGAGACCCAGTACTTC.